The 17 T cell receptor beta chains listed next were all sequenced from one sample in a study of graft-versus-host responses after intestinal transplantation. TCRdb's table, derived via immunoSEQ multiplex PCR, lists solely in-frame clones and lacks some. This sample has tens of thousands of clones, with about 93% found just once. Here the sequenced sample was PBMCs, taken approximately 740 days after a first intestinal transplant, on the day of a second. The origin of the receptors is a human patient who received an intestinal transplant, so some T cells may come from the graft donor.

As for this clone: The junction shows a germline mismatch at one end, possibly a read error. The chain recombines TRBV19 with TRBJ1-1; 7 nucleotides agree with TRBD1. Germline-derived CDR1 and CDR2 are LNHDA and SQIVND (reference sequence). The CDR3 extends over 14 amino acids. The CDR3 region is CASSIATTATDRPF. DNA for the CDR3: TGTGCCAGTAGTATAGCCACCACCGCTACGGACAGGCCCTTT.

J is TRBJ2-3 and V is TRBV7-3, with D perhaps assigned TRBD1 or TRBD2 (5 bases each). Between the trimmed V and J ends, which lost 5 bases and 3 bases, there was a span of 18 bases. CDR3 length: 16 residues. The germline V gene encodes CDR1 SGHTA and CDR2 FQGTGA. This CDR3 reads CASSDGLRGVTDTQYF. CDR3 DNA sequence: TGTGCCAGCAGCGATGGCCTTCGAGGGGTTACAGATACGCAGTATTTT.

The table lists this clone with a few counts. V usage is TRBV19 and J usage is TRBJ2-3; 9 positions match TRBD2. CDR1 and CDR2 (germline): LNHDA, SQIVND (reference sequence). V trimming: 6 bases; J trimming: 7 bases; junction bases outside the gene matches: 11. This CDR3 contains 15 residues. The CDR3 nucleotides read TGTGCCAGTAGCCTCTTGACTAGCGGCCCCAATACGCAGTATTTT. This sequence encodes CASSLLTSGPNTQYF.

The chain has TRBV19 and TRBJ1-1; D possibly corresponds to TRBD1 (5 bases). Germline V gene data show CDR1 as LNHDA and CDR2 as SQIVND (reference sequence). The CDR3 covers 15 residues. V was cut by 3 bases and J by 4 bases, with 15 bases left in between. The CDR3, as DNA: TGTGCCAGTAGTATCTACCCCAGGGCGAGCACTGAAGCTTTCTTT. Its translation is CASSIYPRASTEAFF.

DNA for the CDR3: TGTGCCAGCAGCCAATCGACAGGGGTGGCCACTGAAGCTTTCTTT. This sequence encodes CASSQSTGVATEAFF. The chain couples TRBV5-4 to TRBJ1-1; TRBD1 aligns across 8 bases. Losses at the gene ends were 4 bases for V and 4 bases for J; bases not matched to a gene: 9. The V gene's germline CDR1 is SGHNT and CDR2 YYREEE (reference sequence). This CDR3 contains 15 residues.

The genes are TRBV30 and TRBJ2-1, with D maybe TRBD2 (5 bases). Trimming cost V 0 bases and J 13 bases, with 10 bases left between them. The CDR3 runs 11 residues. Germline-derived CDR1 and CDR2 are GTSNPN and SVGIG (reference sequence). CDR3 region: CAWSVMTTQFF. The CDR3 coding sequence is TGTGCCTGGAGTGTAATGACTACACAGTTCTTC.

This clone was observed a handful of times. This chain joins TRBV19 and TRBJ2-6, with 7 positions matching TRBD1. V was pared by 7 bases and J by 0 bases, with 9 bases of the junction left unmatched. The CDR3 contains 17 residues. Looked up from germline, CDR1 is LNHDA and CDR2 is SQIVND (reference sequence). CDR3 nucleotide sequence: TGTGCCAGTACCTCGGGACAGTTTCTCTCTGGGGCCAACGTCCTGACTTTC. It encodes CASTSGQFLSGANVLTF.

This chain links TRBV14 with TRBJ2-1, with D tentatively TRBD1 (6 bases). Germline CDR1 and CDR2: SGHDN and FVKESK. With 4 bases removed from V and 9 bases from J, the gap between germline ends came to 10 bases. This CDR3 has 12 amino acids. The CDR3 loop is CASSPTGPEQFF. The CDR3 coding sequence is TGTGCCAGCAGCCCAACAGGGCCTGAGCAGTTCTTC.

V is TRBV7-8 and J is TRBJ1-1; tentatively, D is TRBD1 (5 bases). Trimming took 5 bases from V and 7 from J, leaving 17 bases between them. The CDR3 consists of 14 residues. Germline V gene lookup returns CDR1 SGHVS and CDR2 FQNEAQ. CDR3 residues: CASSLLDTRGEAFF. The CDR3 DNA sequence: TGTGCCAGCAGCCTCCTCGACACTAGGGGTGAAGCTTTCTTT.

A single count supports this clone. The chain is built from TRBV5-1 and TRBJ1-1; unclear D gene. Germline V lookup: CDR1 SGHRS, CDR2 YFSETQ. This CDR3 is 15 amino acids long. Trimming shortened V by 0 bases and J by 3 bases, and 12 bases separated the two germline ends. CDR3 DNA: TGCGCCAGCAGCTTGGAGTCAGCTGGGGACACTGAAGCTTTCTTT. This gives the protein CASSLESAGDTEAFF.

The chain is built from TRBV28 and TRBJ2-1, with a tentative D call TRBD1 (6 bases). V was cut by 4 bases and J by 3 bases, with 13 bases left in between. This CDR3 is built from 15 residues. Germline loops: CDR1 MDHEN, CDR2 SYDVKM. The CDR3 DNA sequence: TGTGCCAGCAGTTCAAAGACAGGAGGCTACAATGAGCAGTTCTTC. Amino acid sequence: CASSSKTGGYNEQFF.

The J gene is TRBJ1-2, the V gene TRBV6-6, with a weak D call TRBD1 (5 bases). V was pared by 3 bases and J by 3 bases, with 17 bases between. Germline loops: CDR1 MNHNY, CDR2 SVGAGI (reference sequence). The CDR3 runs 16 residues. CDR3 bases: TGTGCCAGCAGTTATCTCCCCTGGGGGATCGACTATGGCTACACCTTC. Translated: CASSYLPWGIDYGYTF.

This clone was recorded once. This sequence joins TRBV19 and TRBJ2-7; 8 bases line up with TRBD1. This CDR3 has 13 amino acids. Trimming cost V 5 bases and J 5 bases; bases outside gene matches: 5. Germline-derived CDR1 and CDR2 are LNHDA and SQIVND (reference sequence). CDR3 coding DNA: TGTGCCAGTAGTTTTTACAGGGGGGACGAGCAGTACTTC. Translated: CASSFYRGDEQYF. The whole variable domain, filled in from reference TRBV19 and TRBJ2-7, reads DGGITQSPKYLFRKEGQNVTLSCEQNLNHDAMYWYRQDPGQGLRLIYYSQIVNDFQKGDIAEGYSVSREKKESFPLTVTSAQKNPTAFYLCASSFYRGDEQYFGPGTRLTVT.

About this clone: Germline is not matched at one junction end, which may reflect a read error. The rearrangement uses TRBV5-1 and TRBJ2-1; D ambiguous. This CDR3 comprises 11 residues. CDR1 and CDR2 from the germline V gene are SGHRS and YFSETQ. CDR3 sequence reads: CTSRLYNEQFF. In DNA, the CDR3 is TGCACCAGCAGGCTGTACAACGAGCAGTTCTTC.

The CDR3 sequence is CASSPLLGRMGTGELFF. CDR3 DNA: TGTGCCAGCAGCCCCCTTCTCGGGAGAATGGGCACCGGGGAGCTGTTTTTT. The J gene is TRBJ2-2, the V gene TRBV7-9; perhaps TRBD2 as D (6 bases). V dropped 5 bases and J dropped 4 bases, with 20 bases sitting between them. CDR1 is SEHNR, CDR2 FQNEAQ, per germline (reference sequence). The CDR3 contains 17 residues.

For this clone: At the DNA level, this CDR3 is encoded by other sequences in the same sample as well. The chain employs TRBV10-3 and TRBJ2-5; weak D call: TRBD2 (5 bases). Germline values: CDR1 ENHRY, CDR2 SYGVKD. Trimming left V 2 bases short and J 5 bases short, with 12 bases between. The CDR3 totals 14 residues. CDR3 sequence (DNA): TGTGCCATCAGTGAGGAACGCCGGAGGGAGACCCAGTACTTC. It is translated as CAISEERRRETQYF.

A single count supports this clone. A read error may produce the germline difference seen at one junction end. This chain links TRBV27 with TRBJ1-2; D gene unclear. CDR1 and CDR2 from the germline V gene are MNHEY and SMNVEV (reference sequence). The CDR3 length is 14 residues. The CDR3 sequence is CASSLGGPKYGYTF. CDR3 nucleotides: TGTGCCAGCAGTTTAGGTGGACCTAAGTATGGCTACACCTTC.